The following is a TCR beta chain sequence with its context. No antigen is known for it. This sample is drawn from a study of cytomegalovirus exposure and HLA in healthy donors. Across the study: The same platform was used for the roughly 110 validation repertoires as for the 666 first-cohort repertoires, as reported in a later analysis. General study findings and limits: The study flagged roughly 160 TCR beta chains as cytomegalovirus-associated. Subsequent analysis revealed that first-cohort TCR clusters tended to co-occur in the 130 or so validation repertoires.

The repertoire was sequenced with immunoSEQ multiplex PCR; TCRdb's copy has only in-frame clones and lacks some. The data hold roughly 240,000 clones, with 87% observed a single time. The CDR3 spans 13 residues. V dropped 5 bases and J dropped 12; count of bases not matched to a gene: 11. Germline V lookup: CDR1 SGHNT, CDR2 YENEEA. The V and J genes are TRBV11-3 and TRBJ2-3, with 7 bases fitting TRBD1. The receptor comes from a man aged 18 to 30 in good health and CMV-seronegative. The sample was PBMCs. The CDR3 loop reads CASSRQGFSTQYF. DNA for the CDR3: TGTGCCAGCAGCCGACAGGGATTTTCCACCCAGTATTTT.